This T cell receptor (beta chain) was found in a study of blood T cell repertoires in COVID-19. Study in general: Italy, Spain and the United States were the sources of the convalescent and acute COVID-19 samples.

Sequencing was performed with immunoSEQ multiplex PCR; in TCRdb, only in-frame clones are kept and a portion is missing. This table holds about 400,000 clones, around 88% found once. Per germline, CDR1 SGHAT and CDR2 FQNNGV. V lost 3 bases to trimming and J lost 9 bases, with 15 bases between them. The CDR3 is 14 residues long. The chain joins TRBV11-2 to TRBJ2-1, with D perhaps TRBD2 (6 bases). This sequence originates from a woman in her 30s with acute or convalescent COVID-19. Source material: peripheral blood. The CDR3 sequence is CASSFGGQLGEQFF. The DNA for the CDR3 is TGTGCCAGCAGCTTTGGAGGGCAGCTGGGTGAGCAGTTCTTC.